This TCR beta chain was captured in a study of regulatory T cells in long-lasting Graves disease. This CDR3 is 16 amino acids long. The germline V gene has CDR1 MGHDK and CDR2 SYGVNS. Noted time point: persistent/refractory GD, antithyroid drugs over 5 years with positive TRAb. With RNA extracted from PBMCs as input, the TCR library was made. Notes on the study in general: Persistent disease favored TRBV28, TRBJ1-2 and TRBJ2-5.

Both iRepertoire HTBI primers and Arm-PCR of CDR3 regions were used to build the TCR beta libraries. TCRdb re-derived calls from the multiplex PCR reads in MiXCR, one entry per CDR3 protein. Of almost 350,000 distinct CDR3 sequences in the sample, about 18% were seen once. On this clonotype: Its target is unknown. At one end the junction does not follow the germline gene, possibly because of a read error.

This sample comprised peripheral blood mononuclear cells (PBMCs), obtained when the disease was refractory, from a patient treated with antithyroid drugs. This clonotype was sampled from a female donor with Graves disease. V gene TRBV25-1 combines with J gene TRBJ1-2; a possible D gene is TRBD1 (5 bases). The CDR3 DNA is TGTGCCAGCAGTCCCCGCAGGGTGGTGCCTAACTATGGCTGCACCTTC. Amino acids: CASSPRRVVPNYGCTF.